A single sample is the source of the 29 T cell receptor beta chains below, sequenced in a study of a mutant IDH1 vaccine in newly diagnosed glioma. Sample time point: baseline, week 1 (first vaccination visit). The sample's treatment: pre-vaccination baseline after standard-of-care therapy. Sequencing was performed with immunoSEQ multiplex PCR; in TCRdb, only in-frame clones are kept and a portion is missing. This sample has 35,000 to 40,000 clones, with around 82% found just once. Sequences were derived from PBMCs, sampled from a glioma patient treated with radiotherapy, temozolomide or both. Receptors originate from a man in his forties or fifties with glioma. Some clones in this sample may be carry-over from other donors' samples.

The chain uses TRBV6-1 and TRBJ1-5; no definite D call. V shed 7 bases and J shed 0 bases, with 13 bases lying between them. There are 15 residues in the CDR3. Germline V gives CDR1 MNHNS, CDR2 SASEGT. CDR3 sequence reads: CASTWVHYSNQPQHF. CDR3 in DNA: TGTGCCAGCACGTGGGTACATTATAGCAATCAGCCCCAGCATTTT.

The J gene is TRBJ2-7, the V gene TRBV7-9; D may correspond to TRBD1 or TRBD2 (5 bases each). The germline V and J ends were trimmed by 9 bases and 6 bases, with 15 bases remaining between them. Germline loops: CDR1 SEHNR, CDR2 FQNEAQ (reference sequence). CDR3 length equals 12 residues. The CDR3 is CASSGTPGEQYF. The CDR3 region has the DNA TGTGCCAGTTCCGGGACGCCCGGCGAGCAGTACTTC.

The chain employs TRBV5-4 and TRBJ2-5, with D perhaps matching TRBD2 (5 bases). The CDR3 consists of 16 residues. Trimming shortened V by 0 bases and J by 0 bases, and 12 bases separated the two germline ends. Germline V gives CDR1 SGHNT, CDR2 YYREEE (reference sequence). The CDR3 region is CASSLGIEGYQETQYF. Here the CDR3 DNA reads TGTGCCAGCAGCTTGGGGATCGAGGGATACCAAGAGACCCAGTACTTC.

This chain links TRBV2 with TRBJ1-4; maybe TRBD1 (6 bases). The CDR3 covers 13 residues. Trimming took 6 bases from V and 5 from J, leaving 10 bases between them. Germline loops: CDR1 SNHLY, CDR2 FYNNEI. The CDR3 DNA is TGTGCCAGCAGGGACAGCCCGAATGAAAAACTGTTTTTT. Translated, it gives CASRDSPNEKLFF.

This clone was observed once. The V call is TRBV2, the J call TRBJ2-6; unclear D gene. The V gene's germline CDR1 is SNHLY and CDR2 FYNNEI. The CDR3 runs to 14 residues. V shed 10 bases and J shed 1 base, with 11 bases lying between them. The CDR3 region has the DNA TGTGCCATTCCTAAGGGTTCTGGGGCCAACGTCCTGACTTTC. Amino acids: CAIPKGSGANVLTF.

The rearrangement joins TRBV5-4 to TRBJ2-2; D perhaps matches TRBD2 (5 bases). Trimming took off 5 bases at V and 2 bases at J, with 10 bases between the two ends. There are 14 residues in the CDR3. The germline CDR1 and CDR2 sequences are SGHNT and YYREEE (reference sequence). The CDR3 is CASRKRENTGELFF. As DNA, the CDR3 is TGTGCCAGCAGGAAACGGGAAAACACCGGGGAGCTGTTTTTT.

The chain uses TRBV9 and TRBJ2-1; possibly TRBD2 for D (6 bases). Germline lookup yields CDR1 SGDLS and CDR2 YYNGEE. Trimming stripped 0 bases from V and 6 bases from J, with 13 bases between. The CDR3 spans 15 residues. Here the CDR3 reads CASSVGLVRVNEQFF. CDR3 DNA: TGTGCCAGCAGCGTAGGACTAGTGCGGGTCAATGAGCAGTTCTTC.

This chain connects TRBV7-2 to TRBJ1-6, with D unresolved. V was shortened by 5 bases and J by 3 bases, with 20 bases between the two germline ends. Germline V CDR1 and CDR2: SGHTA, FQGNSA. The CDR3 extends over 18 amino acids. CDR3: CASSADPGRQFYNSPLHF. In DNA, the CDR3 is TGTGCCAGCAGCGCGGATCCGGGCCGCCAATTCTATAATTCACCCCTCCACTTT.

This clone has more than one count but fewer than ten. This chain joins TRBV6-1 and TRBJ1-1, with D perhaps matching TRBD1 (5 bases). Trimming pared 6 bases from V and 5 bases from J, leaving 7 bases between. Germline lookup yields CDR1 MNHNS and CDR2 SASEGT. The CDR3 is made up of 11 amino acids. The CDR3 reads CASRGLTEAFF. Here the CDR3 DNA reads TGTGCCAGCAGGGGGCTTACTGAAGCTTTCTTT.

The rearrangement joins TRBV18 to TRBJ1-1, with D perhaps TRBD1 (5 bases). Germline V CDR1 and CDR2: KGHSH, LQKENI. The CDR3 consists of 13 residues. Between the trimmed V and J ends, which lost 3 bases and 10 bases, there was a span of 15 bases. As DNA, the CDR3 is TGTGCCAGCTCACCGGGCAGGGCTGAGTCAGCTTTCTTT. Translating gives CASSPGRAESAFF.

The chain carries TRBV28 and TRBJ1-1, with D perhaps matching TRBD1 (5 bases). The CDR3 loop spans 13 amino acids. Looked up from germline, CDR1 is MDHEN and CDR2 is SYDVKM. Trimming removed 5 bases from V and 1 base from J, with 8 bases in between. CDR3 amino acids: CASSLGQNTEAFF. The CDR3 region has the DNA TGTGCCAGCAGTCTGGGGCAGAACACTGAAGCTTTCTTT.

V is TRBV19 and J is TRBJ1-4, with D maybe TRBD1 (5 bases). Trimming left V 3 bases short and J 6 bases short, with 14 bases between. The CDR3 contains 15 residues. Germline V gives CDR1 LNHDA, CDR2 SQIVND (reference sequence). The CDR3 reads CASSITGGLDEKLFF. The CDR3 DNA sequence: TGTGCCAGTAGTATCACAGGCGGCTTGGATGAAAAACTGTTTTTT.

The rearrangement links TRBV2 to TRBJ2-7; no definite D call. Germline CDR1 reads SNHLY; CDR2 reads FYNNEI. This CDR3 has 13 amino acids. The V end lost 4 bases, the J end lost 1 base, and 8 bases lay between the germline ends. The CDR3: CASSVAYSYEQYF. The CDR3 nucleotides read TGTGCCAGCAGTGTCGCATATTCCTACGAGCAGTACTTC.

This chain connects TRBV11-3 to TRBJ1-6, with D unclear. V was trimmed by 5 bases and J by 5 bases, leaving 4 bases between them. The CDR3 has 12 amino acids. Germline V CDR1 and CDR2: SGHNT, YENEEA. This chain's CDR3 is CASSLNNSPLHF. As DNA, the CDR3 is TGTGCCAGCAGCCTTAATAATTCACCCCTCCACTTT.

The chain uses TRBV5-5 and TRBJ2-7; maybe TRBD1 (5 bases). The CDR3 spans 15 residues. With 4 bases removed from V and 7 bases from J, the gap between germline ends came to 21 bases. Per the germline V gene, CDR1 is SGHKS and CDR2 is YYEKEE (reference sequence). CDR3 in DNA: TGTGCCAGCAGCCAAGCAGGGCTACCTTCGTCGGAGCAGTACTTC. Protein: CASSQAGLPSSEQYF.

This clone was counted a few times. V and J are TRBV19 and TRBJ1-4, with D perhaps TRBD1 (6 bases). Trimming pared 9 bases from V and 4 bases from J, leaving 12 bases between. Germline lookup yields CDR1 LNHDA and CDR2 SQIVND (reference sequence). This CDR3 contains 13 residues. The CDR3 reads CASRGAGNEKLFF. DNA for the CDR3: TGTGCCAGCAGGGGCGCGGGTAATGAAAAACTGTTTTTT.

The chain has TRBV15 and TRBJ2-2; D is ambiguous. The germline gives CDR1 LNHNV, CDR2 YYDKDF (reference sequence). The CDR3 is 12 residues long. V dropped 0 bases and J dropped 7 bases, with 3 bases sitting between them. The CDR3 reads CATSRDVGELFF. CDR3 nucleotide sequence: TGTGCCACCAGCAGAGATGTCGGGGAGCTGTTTTTT.

This clone was observed a few times. This chain uses TRBV6-1 with TRBJ2-5, with D perhaps matching TRBD1 (6 bases). Germline V gene lookup returns CDR1 MNHNS and CDR2 SASEGT. There are 16 residues in the CDR3. The V end was cut by 4 bases, the J end by 1 base, with 16 bases between. CDR3 in DNA: TGTGCCAGCAGTGGTCTAAGGTCACAGGGCCAAGAGACCCAGTACTTC. Amino acid sequence: CASSGLRSQGQETQYF.

The chain couples TRBV7-9 to TRBJ1-1, with D perhaps matching TRBD1 (5 bases). The CDR3 has 15 residues. Trimming pared 5 bases from V and 0 bases from J, leaving 13 bases between. Germline values: CDR1 SEHNR, CDR2 FQNEAQ (reference sequence). The CDR3 spells CASSLQGPMNTEAFF. The CDR3, as DNA: TGTGCCAGCAGCCTGCAGGGACCGATGAACACTGAAGCTTTCTTT. The variable domain in full, completed from reference TRBV7-9 and TRBJ1-1, reads DTGVSQNPRHKITKRGQNVTFRCDPISEHNRLYWYRQTLGQGPEFLTYFQNEAQLEKSRLLSDRFSAERPKGSFSTLEIQRTEQGDSAMYLCASSLQGPMNTEAFFGQGTRLTVV.

The chain joins TRBV5-4 to TRBJ1-5; D is perhaps TRBD1 (5 bases). This CDR3 has 14 amino acids. Germline values: CDR1 SGHNT, CDR2 YYREEE (reference sequence). V lost 1 base and J lost 2, with 7 bases in between. DNA of the CDR3: TGTGCCAGCAGCTTGAAAGGGGGCAATCAGCCCCAGCATTTT. Its translation: CASSLKGGNQPQHF.

CDR3 amino acids: CASSEVRGRNGYTF. The CDR3 nucleotides read TGTGCCAGCAGTGAAGTTAGGGGAAGGAATGGCTACACCTTC. The genes are TRBV2 and TRBJ1-2, with TRBD1 as a possible D gene (5 bases). The CDR3 runs to 14 residues. From germline, CDR1 is SNHLY and CDR2 FYNNEI. Trimming removed 1 base from V and 6 bases from J, with 12 bases in between.

This sequence joins TRBV10-3 and TRBJ2-7; D assignment may be TRBD1 or TRBD2 (6 bases each). The CDR3 covers 16 residues. The V gene's germline CDR1 is ENHRY and CDR2 SYGVKD. Trimming shortened V by 7 bases and J by 4 bases, and 23 bases separated the two germline ends. CDR3: CAITPDGGADIYEQYF. In DNA form, the CDR3 reads TGTGCCATCACCCCTGACGGGGGCGCAGATATATACGAGCAGTACTTC.

The V gene is TRBV28, the J gene TRBJ1-2; D gene uncertain. The CDR3 covers 12 residues. From germline, CDR1 is MDHEN and CDR2 SYDVKM. Trimming stripped 3 bases from V and 2 bases from J, with 4 bases between. In DNA, the CDR3 is TGTGCCAGCAGTTTCCTGAACTATGGCTACACCTTC. Its protein product is CASSFLNYGYTF.

CDR3 amino acids: CSVERGGRKETQYF. CDR3 in DNA: TGCAGCGTTGAACGCGGGGGAAGGAAAGAGACCCAGTACTTC. The V call is TRBV29-1, the J call TRBJ2-5; TRBD2 matches at 7 bases. The CDR3 covers 14 residues. Per germline, CDR1 SQVTM and CDR2 ANQGSEA. V lost 2 bases to trimming and J lost 3 bases; unmatched junction nucleotides: 6.

The chain joins TRBV2 to TRBJ2-7; TRBD1 aligns across 10 bases. Germline V CDR1 and CDR2: SNHLY, FYNNEI. The CDR3 sequence is 12 residues long. V dropped 8 bases and J dropped 4; count of bases not matched to a gene: 2. This CDR3 reads CASGGQGYEQYF. The CDR3 coding sequence is TGTGCCAGCGGGGGACAGGGGTACGAGCAGTACTTC. Filled out from reference TRBV2 and TRBJ2-7, the complete variable domain reads EPEVTQTPSHQVTQMGQEVILRCVPISNHLYFYWYRQILGQKVEFLVSFYNNEISEKSEIFDDQFSVERPDGSNFTLKIRSTKLEDSAMYFCASGGQGYEQYFGPGTRLTVT.

The genes are TRBV2 and TRBJ2-2; 7 positions match TRBD1. CDR1 is SNHLY, CDR2 FYNNEI, per germline. The CDR3 sequence is 14 residues long. V lost 6 bases and J lost 7; bases outside the gene matches: 8. CDR3 in amino acids: CASRMTGSGGELFF. Here the CDR3 DNA reads TGTGCCAGCAGGATGACAGGGTCTGGCGGGGAGCTGTTTTTT. The entire variable domain, with the rest obtained from reference TRBV2 and TRBJ2-2, is as follows: EPEVTQTPSHQVTQMGQEVILRCVPISNHLYFYWYRQILGQKVEFLVSFYNNEISEKSEIFDDQFSVERPDGSNFTLKIRSTKLEDSAMYFCASRMTGSGGELFFGEGSRLTVL.

This clone appeared a single time. V is TRBV14 and J is TRBJ1-2; no definite D call. V lost 5 bases and J lost 5, with 12 bases in between. The CDR3 has 13 residues. Germline V gene data show CDR1 as SGHDN and CDR2 as FVKESK. The CDR3 coding sequence is TGTGCCAGCAGCGTAGGACGACCGTATGGCTACACCTTC. As protein: CASSVGRPYGYTF.

The chain links TRBV5-6 to TRBJ2-7; TRBD1 aligns across 7 bases. The V gene end was trimmed by 0 bases and the J gene end by 6 bases; junction bases not matched to a gene: 3. Germline CDR1 SGHDT, CDR2 YYEEEE. The CDR3 covers 13 residues. CDR3 protein: CASSLERGPEQYF. In DNA form, the CDR3 reads TGTGCCAGCAGCTTGGAGAGGGGGCCCGAGCAGTACTTC.

This clone is a singleton in its sample. The rearrangement uses TRBV9 and TRBJ2-7, with D perhaps TRBD1 (5 bases). Germline V gene sequence: CDR1 SGDLS, CDR2 YYNGEE. This CDR3 is built from 15 residues. Trimming removed 0 bases from V and 2 bases from J, with 12 bases in between. The CDR3 nucleotides read TGTGCCAGCAGCGTAGGAGTTGACAGCACCTACGAGCAGTACTTC. It is translated as CASSVGVDSTYEQYF. The full variable domain, its missing parts supplied by reference TRBV9 and TRBJ2-7, is DSGVTQTPKHLITATGQRVTLRCSPRSGDLSVYWYQQSLDQGLQFLIQYYNGEERAKGNILERFSAQQFPDLHSELNLSSLELGDSALYFCASSVGVDSTYEQYFGPGTRLTVT.